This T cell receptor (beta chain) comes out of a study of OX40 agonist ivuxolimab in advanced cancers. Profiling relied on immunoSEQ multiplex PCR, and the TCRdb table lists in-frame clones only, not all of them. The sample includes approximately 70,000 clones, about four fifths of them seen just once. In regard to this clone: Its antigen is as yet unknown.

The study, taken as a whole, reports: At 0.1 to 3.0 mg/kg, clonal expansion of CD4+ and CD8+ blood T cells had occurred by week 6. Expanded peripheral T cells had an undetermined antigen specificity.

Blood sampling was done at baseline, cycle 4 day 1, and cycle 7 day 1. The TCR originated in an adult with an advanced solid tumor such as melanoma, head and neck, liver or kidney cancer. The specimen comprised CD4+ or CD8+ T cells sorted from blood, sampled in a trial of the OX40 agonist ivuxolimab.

CDR3 loop: CASSAASARGYEQYV. The CDR3 region has the DNA TGTGCCAGCAGTGCTGCTTCGGCTAGAGGCTACGAGCAGTACGTC. The gene calls are TRBV6-1 and TRBJ2-7; D is ambiguous. This CDR3 has 15 residues. Trimming shortened V by 4 bases and J by 3 bases, and 16 bases separated the two germline ends. Germline loops: CDR1 MNHNS, CDR2 SASEGT.